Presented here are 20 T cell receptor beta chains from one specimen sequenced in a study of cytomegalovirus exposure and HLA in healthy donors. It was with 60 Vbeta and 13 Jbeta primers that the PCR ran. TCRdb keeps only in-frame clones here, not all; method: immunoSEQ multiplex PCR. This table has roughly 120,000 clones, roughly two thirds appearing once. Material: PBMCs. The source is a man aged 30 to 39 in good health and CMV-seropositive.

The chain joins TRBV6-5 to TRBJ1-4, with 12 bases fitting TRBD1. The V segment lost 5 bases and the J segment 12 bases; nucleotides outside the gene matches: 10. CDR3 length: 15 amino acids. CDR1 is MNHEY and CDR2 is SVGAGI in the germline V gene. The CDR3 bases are TGTGCCAGCAGTCTCGGGACAGGGGGCTATAGGGAACTGTTTTTT. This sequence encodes CASSLGTGGYRELFF.

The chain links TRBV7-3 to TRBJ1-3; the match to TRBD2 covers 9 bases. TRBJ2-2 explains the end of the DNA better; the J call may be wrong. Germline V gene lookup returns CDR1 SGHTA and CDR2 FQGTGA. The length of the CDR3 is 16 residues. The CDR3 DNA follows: TGTGCCAGCAGCTTGTGGGGCGGGAGGGCGTCCGGGGAGCTGTTTTTT. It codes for CASSLWGGRASGELFF.

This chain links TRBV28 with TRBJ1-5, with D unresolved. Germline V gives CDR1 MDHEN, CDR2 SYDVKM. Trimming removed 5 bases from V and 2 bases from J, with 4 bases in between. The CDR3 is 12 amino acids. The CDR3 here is CASSGGNQPQHF. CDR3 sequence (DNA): TGTGCCAGCAGTGGAGGCAATCAGCCCCAGCATTTT.

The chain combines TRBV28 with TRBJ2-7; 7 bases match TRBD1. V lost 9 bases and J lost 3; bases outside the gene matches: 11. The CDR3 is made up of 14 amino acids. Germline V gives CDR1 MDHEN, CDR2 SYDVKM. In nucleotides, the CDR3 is TGTGCCAGTGCGACTGAGTACAGGGGCTACGAGCAGTACTTC. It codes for CASATEYRGYEQYF.

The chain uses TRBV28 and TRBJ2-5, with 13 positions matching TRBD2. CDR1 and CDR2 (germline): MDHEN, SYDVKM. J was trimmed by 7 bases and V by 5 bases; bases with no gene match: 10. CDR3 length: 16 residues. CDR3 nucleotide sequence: TGTGCCAGCAGTACCCGACTAGCGGGAGGACTATGGACCCAGTACTTC. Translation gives CASSTRLAGGLWTQYF.

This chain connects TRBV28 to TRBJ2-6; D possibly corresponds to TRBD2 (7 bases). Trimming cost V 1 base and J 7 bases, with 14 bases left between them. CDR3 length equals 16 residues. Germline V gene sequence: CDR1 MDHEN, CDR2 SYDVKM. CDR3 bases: TGTGCCAGCAGTTTATTTGGGGAGGGGGGAGCCAACGTCCTGACTTTC. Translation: CASSLFGEGGANVLTF.

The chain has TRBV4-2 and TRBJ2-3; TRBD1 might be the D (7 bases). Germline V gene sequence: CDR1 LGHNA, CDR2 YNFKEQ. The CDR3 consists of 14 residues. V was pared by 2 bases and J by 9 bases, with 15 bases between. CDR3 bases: TGTGCCAGCAGCCAACAAGGAGGGGGCGAGACGCAGTATTTT. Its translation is CASSQQGGGETQYF.

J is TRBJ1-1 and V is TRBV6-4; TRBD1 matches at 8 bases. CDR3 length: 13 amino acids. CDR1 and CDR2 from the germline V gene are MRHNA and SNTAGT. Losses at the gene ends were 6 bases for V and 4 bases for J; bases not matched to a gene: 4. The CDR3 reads CASRVTGGTEAFF. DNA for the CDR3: TGTGCCAGCAGGGTCACAGGGGGCACTGAAGCTTTCTTT.

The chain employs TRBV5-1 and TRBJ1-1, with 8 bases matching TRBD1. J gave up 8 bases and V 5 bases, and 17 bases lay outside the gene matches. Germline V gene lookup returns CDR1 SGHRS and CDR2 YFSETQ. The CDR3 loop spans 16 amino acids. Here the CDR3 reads CASRETGGILRLEAFF. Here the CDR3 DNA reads TGCGCCAGCAGGGAAACAGGGGGTATATTACGTTTGGAAGCTTTCTTT.

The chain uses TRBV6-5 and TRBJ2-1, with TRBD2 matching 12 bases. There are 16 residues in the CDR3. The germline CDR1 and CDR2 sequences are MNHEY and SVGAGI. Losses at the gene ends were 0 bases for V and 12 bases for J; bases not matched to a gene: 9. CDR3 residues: CASSYSDLAGGVGQFF. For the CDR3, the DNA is TGTGCCAGCAGTTACTCCGATCTAGCGGGAGGGGTGGGGCAGTTCTTC.

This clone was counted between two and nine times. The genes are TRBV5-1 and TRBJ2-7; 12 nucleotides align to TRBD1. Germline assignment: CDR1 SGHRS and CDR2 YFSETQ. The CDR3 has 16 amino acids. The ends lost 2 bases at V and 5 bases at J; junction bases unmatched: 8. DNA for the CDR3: TGCGCCAGCAGCTTAACCGGGACAGGGGGCTTCGACGAGCAGTACTTC. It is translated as CASSLTGTGGFDEQYF.

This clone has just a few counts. CDR3 nucleotides: TGTGCCAGCAGTTCTCGGACAGGGACGTATGGCTACACCTTC. Its translation: CASSSRTGTYGYTF. The chain carries TRBV6-5 and TRBJ1-2; 8 nucleotides align to TRBD1. CDR3 size: 14 residues. The germline V gene encodes CDR1 MNHEY and CDR2 SVGAGI. V shed 4 bases, J shed 5 bases, and the junction held 6 bases outside the gene matches.

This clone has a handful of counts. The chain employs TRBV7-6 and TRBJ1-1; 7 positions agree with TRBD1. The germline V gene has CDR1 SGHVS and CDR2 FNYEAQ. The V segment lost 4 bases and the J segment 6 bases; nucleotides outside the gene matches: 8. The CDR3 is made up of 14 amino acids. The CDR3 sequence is CASSSTGEGAEAFF. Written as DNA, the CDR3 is TGTGCCAGCAGCTCCACAGGGGAAGGCGCTGAAGCTTTCTTT.

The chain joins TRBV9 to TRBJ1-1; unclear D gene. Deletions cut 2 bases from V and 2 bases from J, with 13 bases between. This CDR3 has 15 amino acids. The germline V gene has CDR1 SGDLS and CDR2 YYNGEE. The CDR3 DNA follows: TGTGCCAGCAGCGTCTACGCGGAGGTCAACACTGAAGCTTTCTTT. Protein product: CASSVYAEVNTEAFF.

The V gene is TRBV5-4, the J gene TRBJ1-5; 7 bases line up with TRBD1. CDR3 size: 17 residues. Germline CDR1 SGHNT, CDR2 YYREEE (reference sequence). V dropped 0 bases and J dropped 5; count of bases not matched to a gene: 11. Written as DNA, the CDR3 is TGTGCCAGCAGCTTGGGTGGGCCCGACAGGGTAGATCAGCCCCAGCATTTT. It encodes CASSLGGPDRVDQPQHF.

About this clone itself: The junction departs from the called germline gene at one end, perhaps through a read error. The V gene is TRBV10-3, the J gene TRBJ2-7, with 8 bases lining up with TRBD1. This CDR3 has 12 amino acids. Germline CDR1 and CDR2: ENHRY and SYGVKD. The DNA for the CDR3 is TGTGCCATCAGTGAGGGGTACGGGACAGGAGACTTC. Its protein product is CAISEGYGTGDF.

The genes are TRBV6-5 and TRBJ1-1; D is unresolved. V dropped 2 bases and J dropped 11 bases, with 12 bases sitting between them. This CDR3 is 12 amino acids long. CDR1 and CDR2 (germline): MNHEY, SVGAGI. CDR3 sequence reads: CASSYHTGDAFF. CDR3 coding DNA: TGTGCCAGCAGTTACCACACCGGAGACGCTTTCTTT.

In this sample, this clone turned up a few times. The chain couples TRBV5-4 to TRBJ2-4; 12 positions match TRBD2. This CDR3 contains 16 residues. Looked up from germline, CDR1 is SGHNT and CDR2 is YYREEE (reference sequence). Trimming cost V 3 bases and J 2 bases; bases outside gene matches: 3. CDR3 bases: TGTGCCAGCAGCTCCGGACTAGCGGGGACCAAAAACATTCAGTACTTC. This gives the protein CASSSGLAGTKNIQYF.

The CDR3 loop reads CASSEDREETQYF. The DNA of the CDR3 is TGTGCCAGCAGTGAGGACAGGGAAGAGACCCAGTACTTC. The V call is TRBV2, the J call TRBJ2-5; 8 nucleotides agree with TRBD1. From germline, CDR1 is SNHLY and CDR2 FYNNEI. V shed 3 bases and J 3 bases; nucleotides not matched to a gene: 0. The CDR3 runs 13 residues.

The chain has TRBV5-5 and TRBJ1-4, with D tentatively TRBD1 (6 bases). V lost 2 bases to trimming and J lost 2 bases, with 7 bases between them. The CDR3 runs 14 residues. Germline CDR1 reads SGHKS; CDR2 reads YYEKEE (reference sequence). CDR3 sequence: CASSLGGTNEKLFF. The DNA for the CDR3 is TGTGCCAGCAGCTTAGGGGGTACTAATGAAAAACTGTTTTTT.